Sequencing of this TCR beta chain was carried out in a study of blood T cell repertoires in COVID-19. Study summary: T cells, B-cell-depleted T cells, or PBMCs provided the cDNA or gDNA that served as material.

Germline V gives CDR1 SGHAT, CDR2 FQNNGV. The V end was cut by 7 bases, the J end by 1 base, with 14 bases between. CDR3 length: 15 residues. The data were produced by immunoSEQ multiplex PCR, yet TCRdb's version contains in-frame clones alone and is incomplete. The sample lists roughly 150,000 clones, 82% occurring once. Source material: peripheral blood. The receptor was isolated from a woman aged 80 or older with active or convalescent COVID-19. The chain couples TRBV11-2 to TRBJ2-1; D perhaps matches TRBD2 (7 bases). CDR3 residues: CASTPGGLSYNEQFF. CDR3 in DNA: TGTGCCAGCACCCCGGGGGGCCTGTCCTACAATGAGCAGTTCTTC.